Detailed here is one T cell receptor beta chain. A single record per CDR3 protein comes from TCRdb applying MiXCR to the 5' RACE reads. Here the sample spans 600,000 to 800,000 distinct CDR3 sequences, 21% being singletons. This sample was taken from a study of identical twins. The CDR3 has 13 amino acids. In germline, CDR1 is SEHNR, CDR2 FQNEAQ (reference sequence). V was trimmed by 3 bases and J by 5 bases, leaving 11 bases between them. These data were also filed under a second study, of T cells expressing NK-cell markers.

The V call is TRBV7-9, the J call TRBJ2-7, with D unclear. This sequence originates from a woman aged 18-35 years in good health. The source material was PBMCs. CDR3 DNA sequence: TGTGCCAGCAGCTTCCACAGCCTCCACGAGCAGTACTTC. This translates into CASSFHSLHEQYF.